This TCR beta chain originates from a study of blood T cell repertoires in COVID-19. This clone came up once. In the original processing: Amplification from reference gene primers served as the basis for estimated nucleated cell counts. Produced via immunoSEQ multiplex PCR; TCRdb's table is partial and in-frame only. V and J calls and clone size follow that table, whereas D and trimming were derived from the DNA. The sample has about 350,000 clones, approximately 89% seen once; the top ten hold under 5%. V lost 0 bases to trimming and J lost 6 bases, with 10 bases between them. This CDR3 contains 15 residues. Germline V CDR1 and CDR2: SGDLS, YYNGEE.

Specimen: peripheral blood. The chain is built from TRBV9 and TRBJ1-6, with a tentative D call TRBD1 (5 bases). This clonotype originated in a woman aged 60-70 years with COVID-19, enrolled during active disease. This CDR3 reads CASSVAGGGNSPLHF. The CDR3 DNA follows: TGTGCCAGCAGCGTAGCCGGGGGGGGTAATTCACCCCTCCACTTT.